A single T cell receptor (beta chain) is shown here with its context. What it recognizes is unknown. The study ran its PCR with 60 Vbeta and 13 Jbeta primers. The data were produced by immunoSEQ multiplex PCR, yet TCRdb's version contains in-frame clones alone and is incomplete. The sample includes around 40,000 clones, almost 70% seen only once; the top ten take under 8%. The sample originates from a study of cytomegalovirus exposure and HLA in healthy donors. In nominal health when sampled, donors likely had unrecorded immune exposures nonetheless. Study-wide points: One variant, a missense change in DCLRE1C, was linked in a later analysis to TCR beta V- and J-gene trimming. The CMV antigen specificity of a few CMV-associated chains was confirmed through in vitro analysis.

The ends lost 5 bases at V and 5 bases at J; junction bases unmatched: 7. Germline lookup yields CDR1 SGHAT and CDR2 FQNNGV. The CDR3 runs to 14 residues. The receptor comes from a man in his thirties or forties in good health and CMV-seronegative. V usage is TRBV11-2 and J usage is TRBJ2-7; the match to TRBD1 covers 9 bases. Sequenced sample: PBMCs. This CDR3 reads CASSPGTGINEQYF. The CDR3, as DNA: TGTGCCAGCAGCCCGGGGACAGGGATAAACGAGCAGTACTTC. Together with reference TRBV11-2 and TRBJ2-7, the CDR3 gives the full variable domain: EAGVAQSPRYKIIEKRQSVAFWCNPISGHATLYWYQQILGQGPKLLIQFQNNGVVDDSQLPKDRFSAERLKGVDSTLKIQPAKLEDSAVYLCASSPGTGINEQYFGPGTRLTVT.